Shown below are 18 T cell receptor beta chains from a single sample sequenced in a study of blood T cells in healthy people across ages (dated by TCRdb to about 2015). Receptor libraries were prepared by 5' RACE. Sequencing was carried out with an Illumina HiSeq 2500. A second PCR of about 6 to 11 cycles was performed with a sample-barcoded 5' primer and a J-beta primer mix. TCRdb reworked the public reads: Q25 trimming with fastp, MiXCR clone assembly, productive beta chains retained. When rows share a CDR3 protein, they turn into one entry using the most common DNA and genes. Here the sample has approximately 960,000 distinct CDR3 sequences; 25% to 30% occur a single time. Roughly 10% of the sample is taken by the ten largest. A further study also used this sample, focusing on T cells of mothers and their children.

Material for sequencing was blood. Receptors originate from a woman aged 40 to 49 in good health.

The chain recombines TRBV6-7 with TRBJ1-5; possible D gene TRBD1, 5 bases. TRBV6-7 is flagged as an ORF with uncertain function. The germline V and J ends were trimmed by 8 bases and 1 base, with 18 bases remaining between them. The length of the CDR3 is 16 residues. The CDR3 DNA is TGTGCCAGCTTCGTAGGGGAGAACGAAAGCAATCAGCCCCAGCATTTT. Its protein product is CASFVGENESNQPQHF.

This chain uses TRBV9 with TRBJ2-5, with a possible D match to TRBD1 (5 bases). CDR1 is SGDLS and CDR2 is YYNGEE in the germline V gene. The CDR3 sequence is 13 residues long. V was clipped by 0 bases and J by 10 bases, with 13 bases between them. This CDR3 is CASSVVGAGDQYF. CDR3 DNA sequence: TGTGCCAGCAGCGTAGTAGGGGCCGGTGACCAGTACTTC.

This clonotype was seen repeatedly, ten times or more. The chain links TRBV5-1 to TRBJ2-1; 9 bases are shared with TRBD1. The CDR3 sequence is 15 residues long. Per the germline V gene, CDR1 is SGHRS and CDR2 is YFSETQ. V lost 4 bases and J lost 2; bases outside the gene matches: 4. The CDR3 DNA follows: TGCGCCAGCAGCCCAGGACAGGGGACCTACAATGAGCAGTTCTTC. This sequence encodes CASSPGQGTYNEQFF.

This chain connects TRBV20-1 to TRBJ2-5; D gene ambiguous. The CDR3 covers 13 residues. Germline CDR1 is DFQATT and CDR2 is SNEGSKA (reference sequence). V gave up 1 base and J gave up 2 bases, with 8 bases separating them. The CDR3 sequence is CSARGPFQETQYF. CDR3 DNA: TGCAGTGCTAGAGGGCCCTTTCAAGAGACCCAGTACTTC.

This clonotype has only a few counts. The rearrangement links TRBV25-1 to TRBJ1-2; D remains ambiguous. V was shortened by 8 bases and J by 8 bases, with 18 bases between the two germline ends. The germline gives CDR1 MGHDK, CDR2 SYGVNS. This CDR3 is 13 amino acids long. The CDR3 protein is CASGISGAQGYTF. The DNA of the CDR3 is TGTGCCAGCGGTATCTCGGGAGCGCAAGGCTACACCTTC.

This clonotype has a handful of counts. The gene calls are TRBV6-6 and TRBJ2-5; 7 nucleotides line up with TRBD2. The CDR3 is made up of 18 amino acids. Germline CDR1 reads MNHNY; CDR2 reads SVGAGI (reference sequence). Unmatched junction bases numbered 11, after V lost 0 bases and J lost 1 base. CDR3 sequence: CASSYSSLAEPRQETQYF. CDR3 bases: TGTGCCAGCAGTTACTCGAGTCTAGCGGAGCCCCGCCAAGAGACCCAGTACTTC.

This clonotype was found many times. The chain carries TRBV5-1 and TRBJ2-1; the match to TRBD2 covers 14 bases. The CDR3 is 14 residues long. Trimming removed 7 bases from V and 7 bases from J; junction bases left unmatched: 4. Germline loops: CDR1 SGHRS, CDR2 YFSETQ. CDR3 nucleotides: TGCGCCAGCGGGACTAGCGGGGGAGGGAATGAGCAGTTCTTC. Residues: CASGTSGGGNEQFF.

Only a few counts were recorded for this clonotype. The rearrangement uses TRBV12-3 or TRBV12-4 and TRBJ2-3; D remains ambiguous. The CDR3 is 17 amino acids. V was shortened by 3 bases and J by 0 bases, with 16 bases between the two germline ends. The CDR3 reads CASSFGSFVTSTDTQYF. CDR3 DNA: TGTGCCAGCAGTTTTGGCTCCTTCGTAACTAGCACAGATACGCAGTATTTT.

The chain joins TRBV9 to TRBJ2-6; TRBD1 matches at 11 bases. The CDR3 covers 19 residues. CDR1 SGDLS and CDR2 YYNGEE come from the germline V gene. The V segment lost 2 bases and the J segment 0 bases; nucleotides outside the gene matches: 7. Here the CDR3 DNA reads TGTGCCAGCAGCGTTGAGGCGGGACAGGGGGTCTCTGGGGCCAACGTCCTGACTTTC. It specifies CASSVEAGQGVSGANVLTF.

This clonotype was seen many times. The chain recombines TRBV6-2 or TRBV6-3 with TRBJ2-1, with a weak D call TRBD2 (6 bases). V gave up 4 bases and J gave up 9 bases, with 16 bases separating them. Per germline, CDR1 MNHEY and CDR2 SVGEGT. The CDR3 contains 14 residues. The DNA of the CDR3 is TGTGCCAGCAGTTCGGTGGCTAGCGACCCTGAGCAGTTCTTC. This codes for CASSSVASDPEQFF.

There are a few counts of this clonotype. The chain is built from TRBV28 and TRBJ1-5, with a weak D call TRBD1 (5 bases). Germline V gene lookup returns CDR1 MDHEN and CDR2 SYDVKM. Trimming took 3 bases from V and 6 from J, leaving 12 bases between them. The CDR3 is 14 residues long. The CDR3 DNA reads as TGTGCCAGCAGTTTGGTCCAGGGCGGTCAGCCCCAGCATTTT. Its translation: CASSLVQGGQPQHF. The variable domain in full, with the rest retrieved from reference TRBV28 and TRBJ1-5, is DVKVTQSSRYLVKRTGEKVFLECVQDMDHENMFWYRQDPGLGLRLIYFSYDVKMKEKGDIPEGYSVSREKKERFSLILESASTNQTSMYLCASSLVQGGQPQHFGDGTRLSIL.

V is TRBV5-5 and J is TRBJ2-2; 7 nucleotides align to TRBD1. Germline values: CDR1 SGHKS, CDR2 YYEKEE (reference sequence). The J segment lost 4 bases and the V segment lost 2 bases, leaving 8 bases of the junction unmatched. CDR3 length: 16 amino acids. The CDR3 DNA follows: TGTGCCAGCAGCTTCAGAGGGGGCGTTAGCACCGGGGAGCTGTTTTTT. It is translated as CASSFRGGVSTGELFF.

This sequence joins TRBV7-6 and TRBJ1-4; no reliable D call. CDR3 length equals 15 residues. Germline values: CDR1 SGHVS, CDR2 FNYEAQ. Deletions cut 1 base from V and 8 bases from J, with 14 bases between. The CDR3, as DNA: TGTGCCAGCAGCTTAGGAAGAGGATCCGAAGAAAAACTGTTTTTT. Its translation is CASSLGRGSEEKLFF.

A few counts support this clonotype. This sequence joins TRBV9 and TRBJ1-2; the D gene is possibly TRBD1 (6 bases). There are 12 residues in the CDR3. From germline, CDR1 is SGDLS and CDR2 YYNGEE. Deletions cut 3 bases from V and 7 bases from J, with 10 bases between. The CDR3, as DNA: TGTGCCAGCAGCGCGACAGGTTTTGGCTACACCTTC. Translating it yields CASSATGFGYTF.

This clonotype was seen more than once but under ten times. This may stem from a read error, because a much larger clone lies one nucleotide away. This chain links TRBV3-1 with TRBJ2-7; 10 bases are a match to TRBD1. The CDR3 contains 16 residues. V lost 2 bases and J lost 7; bases outside the gene matches: 11. Germline CDR1 reads LGHDT; CDR2 reads YNNKEL (reference sequence). CDR3: CASSQRDRGLRNEQYF. DNA for the CDR3: TGTGCCAGCAGCCAACGAGACAGGGGGCTTAGGAATGAGCAGTACTTC.

Many counts were recorded for this clonotype. The chain uses TRBV28 and TRBJ2-1; TRBD2 agrees at 12 bases. There are 17 residues in the CDR3. Unmatched junction bases numbered 3, after V lost 3 bases and J lost 0 bases. Germline-derived CDR1 and CDR2 are MDHEN and SYDVKM. The DNA for the CDR3 is TGTGCCAGCAGTTTGACTAGCGGGGGCCACTCCTACAATGAGCAGTTCTTC. The encoded protein is CASSLTSGGHSYNEQFF. The complete variable domain, with remaining parts taken from reference TRBV28 and TRBJ2-1, reads DVKVTQSSRYLVKRTGEKVFLECVQDMDHENMFWYRQDPGLGLRLIYFSYDVKMKEKGDIPEGYSVSREKKERFSLILESASTNQTSMYLCASSLTSGGHSYNEQFFGPGTRLTVL.

The V gene is TRBV29-1, the J gene TRBJ1-4, with 8 bases aligning to TRBD1. The CDR3 covers 14 residues. Losses at the gene ends were 6 bases for V and 0 bases for J; bases not matched to a gene: 3. CDR1 is SQVTM and CDR2 is ANQGSEA in the germline V gene. CDR3 protein: CSVGTGSTNEKLFF. Here the CDR3 DNA reads TGCAGCGTCGGGACAGGCTCAACTAATGAAAAACTGTTTTTT.

To note about this clonotype: A read error is possible here, since a much larger clone lies one base away. The V gene is TRBV28, the J gene TRBJ2-5; 9 positions match TRBD2. J was trimmed by 5 bases and V by 6 bases; bases with no gene match: 7. Germline CDR1 and CDR2: MDHEN and SYDVKM. The CDR3 is made up of 14 amino acids. In DNA form, the CDR3 reads TGTGCCAGCAGGCCTCTAGCGGGGAGGGAGACCCAGTACTTC. Encoded protein: CASRPLAGRETQYF.